Listed here are 7 T cell receptor beta chains from one sample, sequenced in a study of cytomegalovirus exposure and HLA in healthy donors. PCR amplification relied on 60 Vbeta primers (plus 13 Jbeta primers). Clones were sequenced by immunoSEQ multiplex PCR, and TCRdb holds only the in-frame ones, with some missing. Here the sample spans 110,000 to 150,000 clones, roughly 85% being singletons. The specimen sequenced was PBMCs. The receptors come from a male donor in good health and CMV-seronegative.

The V gene is TRBV5-1, the J gene TRBJ2-2; D may be TRBD1 (5 bases). CDR3 size: 17 residues. Germline values: CDR1 SGHRS, CDR2 YFSETQ. V was clipped by 3 bases and J by 0 bases, with 15 bases between them. The CDR3 nucleotides are TGCGCCAGCAGCTCCGACAGAGATATTTCGAACACCGGGGAGCTGTTTTTT. Translation: CASSSDRDISNTGELFF.

This chain joins TRBV11-2 and TRBJ2-7; 10 nucleotides match TRBD2. This CDR3 is 17 amino acids long. Germline V gives CDR1 SGHAT, CDR2 FQNNGV. The junction had 8 bases not matched to a gene; V was cut back by 3 bases and J by 0 bases. CDR3 in amino acids: CASSLGSGGLSSYEQYF. CDR3 DNA: TGTGCCAGCAGCTTGGGTAGCGGGGGGCTCAGCTCCTACGAGCAGTACTTC.

V gene TRBV4-3 combines with J gene TRBJ2-1, with 7 bases identical to TRBD2. The CDR3 consists of 16 residues. V shed 3 bases, J shed 13 bases, and the junction held 18 bases outside the gene matches. Germline V lookup: CDR1 LGHNA, CDR2 YSLEER. The CDR3 protein is CASSHTPGTTRCIQFF. The CDR3 DNA follows: TGCGCCAGCAGCCACACCCCAGGGACTACCCGGTGTATACAGTTCTTC.

V gene TRBV6-1 combines with J gene TRBJ2-7; D is possibly TRBD1 (5 bases). Germline values: CDR1 MNHNS, CDR2 SASEGT. With 1 base removed from V and 1 base from J, the gap between germline ends came to 11 bases. The CDR3 covers 15 residues. As DNA, the CDR3 is TGTGCCAGCAGTGAAGTGATAGACAGTTCCTACGAGCAGTACTTC. Translated, it gives CASSEVIDSSYEQYF.

The J gene is TRBJ2-2, the V gene TRBV9, with unresolved D. V lost 0 bases to trimming and J lost 0 bases, with 15 bases between them. The CDR3 length is 18 residues. Germline V gene data show CDR1 as SGDLS and CDR2 as YYNGEE. In DNA, the CDR3 is TGTGCCAGCAGCGTAGTGTTTATCAGCGCTACGAACACCGGGGAGCTGTTTTTT. The encoded protein is CASSVVFISATNTGELFF. Looking up the rest from reference TRBV9 and TRBJ2-2 gives the full variable domain: DSGVTQTPKHLITATGQRVTLRCSPRSGDLSVYWYQQSLDQGLQFLIQYYNGEERAKGNILERFSAQQFPDLHSELNLSSLELGDSALYFCASSVVFISATNTGELFFGEGSRLTVL.

This chain connects TRBV6-5 to TRBJ1-1, with a tentative D call TRBD1 (6 bases). Germline V gene data show CDR1 as MNHEY and CDR2 as SVGAGI. The CDR3 has 13 residues. The V end lost 5 bases, the J end lost 1 base, and 8 bases lay between the germline ends. The CDR3 protein is CASSAGENTEAFF. CDR3 in DNA: TGTGCCAGCAGTGCAGGGGAGAACACTGAAGCTTTCTTT.

V gene TRBV13 combines with J gene TRBJ2-3, with 10 positions matching TRBD2. The V and J ends lost 6 bases and 3 bases, in that order; junction bases with no gene match: 6. Looked up from germline, CDR1 is PRHDT and CDR2 is FYEKMQ (reference sequence). The CDR3 totals 15 residues. CDR3 DNA sequence: TGTGCCAGCAGTGAGCGGGAGGGCCGAACAGATACGCAGTATTTT. It is translated as CASSEREGRTDTQYF.